This T cell receptor (beta chain) is from a study of blood T cell repertoires in COVID-19 (dated by TCRdb to the early 2020s). For the study in its entirety: The collaborator samples originated in the United States, Italy and Spain and spanned the acute and convalescent phases of COVID-19. Sample metadata almost always included a de-identified subject ID, COVID-19 status, age in years and sex. The samples were drawn from two sources: the first 160 participants of the ongoing ImmuneRACE study, and 1,254 subjects contributed by 6 global collaborators. HLA class I and class II types, where available, came from metadata supplied by the sample provider rather than from assay-based typing. The repertoires were released in a freely available public database meant as a resource for research on the immune response to SARS-CoV-2. The prospective study material was composed of cDNA or gDNA derived from T cells, B-cell-depleted T cells, or PBMCs. Deeply sampled blood TCRbeta repertoires from subjects exposed to, actively infected with, or recovered from COVID-19 were included in the dataset. The paper's findings and limits, for the study overall: How much clinical and demographic metadata was included differed by source and by participant, and the metadata was provided uncurated.

Enrolling through a virtual design, the prospective study's participants ranged in age from roughly 18 to 100 years and lived across roughly 23 United States geographic areas. To assign participants to cohorts, the prospective study relied on clinical history that participants themselves reported in a screening survey and a study questionnaire. In the prospective study, whole blood, serum and a nasopharyngeal or oropharyngeal swab were collected from each participant by mobile phlebotomists. Prospective study participants could optionally give additional blood draws and questionnaires over an approximately two-month period. Prospective study blood samples were shipped either frozen or at room temperature before DNA extraction. This clone was seen only once. It lacks a known antigen. The record has no base qualities; no much larger clone is one base away. There are 14 amino acids in the CDR3, from cysteine to phenylalanine inclusive. The only DNA kept is the CDR3, 42 bases in frame from the first base. V is reduced by 7 bases and J by 1 base, leaving a spacing of 12 bases between them. Sequences ENHRY (CDR1) and SYGVKD (CDR2) are obtained from the germline V gene.

The immunoSEQ Assay, a bias-controlled multiplex PCR, was used to amplify TCRbeta CDR3 regions from genomic DNA. The paper's data handling went like this. The number of nucleated cells in each sample was estimated from the amplification of reference gene primers within the assay. To quantify the absolute abundance of each unique TCRbeta CDR3 rearrangement, sequence reads were collapsed and filtered. For each sample, productive Simpson clonality was calculated as the square root of Simpson's diversity index over productive rearrangements. TCRdb took this table from immuneACCESS and kept in-frame rearrangements with V and J called. Such tables lack part of the clones; where checked against another copy, unresolved V genes explain under half of the gap, and the rest is unexplained. The DNA was the basis for D and trimming; V, J and clone size are from that table. The sample table holds about 190,000 clones, of which around 88% were seen once. The ten biggest clones cover roughly 5.9% of the sample.

The sequence came from a man aged 40-55 years with acute COVID-19. Sequencing input: PBMCs or T cells enriched from blood (not recorded which). In this chain, TRBV10-3 is recombined with TRBJ2-3; a tentative D match to TRBD2 spans 6 bases. The nucleotides are TGTGCCATCACGGGCGGGAAGGGCACAGATACGCAGTATTTT. It translates as CAITGGKGTDTQYF.